This TCR beta chain came from a study of blood T cell repertoires in COVID-19. Across the whole study: There were acute and convalescent COVID-19 samples, and they came from the United States, Italy and Spain.

Germline assignment: CDR1 KGHSH and CDR2 LQKENI. Unmatched junction bases numbered 9, after V lost 6 bases and J lost 4 bases. The CDR3 is 14 amino acids. In the authors' methods: Cell counts per sample came from amplifying reference gene primers. Sequencing was performed with immunoSEQ multiplex PCR; in TCRdb, only in-frame clones are kept and a portion is missing. V and J calls plus clone size are reproduced from that table; the DNA served to infer D and trimming. The top ten hold roughly 10% of the sample, which has 15,000 to 20,000 clones, more than 65% seen once. This clonotype originated in a human donor in a cohort sampled during active COVID-19. The sequenced sample was peripheral blood. This rearrangement joins TRBV18 to TRBJ2-7, with 7 bases fitting TRBD1. CDR3 in amino acids: CASSTTARGYEQYF. CDR3 sequence (DNA): TGTGCCAGCTCCACCACGGCCAGGGGGTACGAGCAGTACTTC.